What follows describes a single TCR beta chain. This sample stems from a study of lymphopenia after photon versus proton radiotherapy. This CDR3 is built from 15 residues. Germline trimming cut 3 bases from V and 4 bases from J; bases unmatched to any gene: 6. Germline CDR1 MRHNA, CDR2 SNTAGT. Measured with immunoSEQ multiplex PCR; TCRdb has only the in-frame clones, and not every one. The sample includes 60,000 to 75,000 clones, around 87% of them seen just once. The sequence was collected from an elderly man with esophageal cancer. The specimen was peripheral blood, collected from a patient treated with proton-based radiotherapy. This chain connects TRBV6-4 to TRBJ2-1, with 7 bases lining up with TRBD1. CDR3 nucleotide sequence: TGTGCCAGCAGTGAGAGGGGGACAGCTTACAATGAGCAGTTCTTC. Translated, it gives CASSERGTAYNEQFF.